This entry is about one T cell receptor (beta chain). Its antigen is unknown. The data originate from a study of T cell repertoires in cytomegalovirus infection. Study as a whole: Recently described HLA-C-restricted plus well-studied HLA-B-restricted CMV epitopes were used.

Study-wide results and limits: CMV-specific TCR beta clonotypes restricted by HLA-C were the ones dominating the ex vivo response.

TCRdb recomputed calls from the reads with MiXCR, one row per CDR3 protein. The sample shows approximately 1,000,000 distinct CDR3 sequences, 31% of them seen only once. V shed 4 bases and J 3 bases; nucleotides not matched to a gene: 5. The CDR3 sequence is 14 residues long. The germline V gene encodes CDR1 MNHEY and CDR2 SVGEGT. This chain links TRBV6-2 or TRBV6-3 with TRBJ1-2, with 7 bases aligning to TRBD1. The TCR was taken from a human donor in good health (CMV status not recorded). Some clones in this sample may be carry-over from other donors' samples. The sequences come from cultured CD8+ T cells from PBMCs, collected from culture after CMV antigen stimulation. The CDR3 loop reads CASSSRTGYYGYTF. DNA of the CDR3: TGTGCCAGCAGTTCCCGGACAGGCTACTATGGCTACACCTTC.